This T cell receptor (beta chain) was recorded in a study of CD8+CD57+ T cells in acquired aplastic anemia. For the study at large: Isolated CD4+ and CD8+ cells, once sorted, yielded DNA averaging roughly 3 ug. Study observations and caveats: Patients and controls had in common 25 to 35 CD8+ CDR3 sequences.

CDR3 and TCR beta VDJ profiling relied on genomic DNA as the template. TCRdb ran MiXCR on the reads and lists one entry per CDR3 protein. The table lists 200,000 or so distinct CDR3 sequences, 40% to 60% of them singletons, with just under 20% in the top ten. The germline V gene encodes CDR1 WNHNN and CDR2 SYGVQD (reference sequence). Trimming took off 0 bases at V and 6 bases at J, with 9 bases between the two ends. The CDR3 is 15 amino acids. Selection for sequencing was limited to patients who had shown CD8+CD57+ cell expansion by flow cytometry. All participating patients were living with severe acquired aplastic anemia. When blood sampling took place, the patients had received no therapy. As for this clonotype: Antigen specificity is unknown.

The sequenced sample was sorted CD4+, CD8+, or CD8+CD57+ T cells (not recorded which) from PBMCs. The chain joins TRBV10-1 to TRBJ1-6; D remains ambiguous. The receptor was derived from a human donor with aplastic anemia. The CDR3 loop is CASSESMAANSPLHF. CDR3 DNA: TGCGCCAGCAGTGAGTCGATGGCAGCTAATTCACCCCTCCACTTT.